Below, 27 T cell receptor beta chains from the same sample are listed, as sequenced in a study of T cell repertoires in cytomegalovirus infection. Which antigens these TCRs recognize remains unknown. TCRdb independently ran MiXCR on the reads; one entry per CDR3 protein. The sample includes 680,000 or so distinct CDR3 sequences, 30% to 40% seen only once; the top ten take 15% to 20%. Material: cultured PBMCs, obtained from culture after CMV antigen stimulation. The receptors were sampled from a human donor in good health (CMV status not recorded). Some clones in this sample may be carry-over from other donors' samples.

The gene calls are TRBV19 and TRBJ1-4; D unresolved. Germline V CDR1 and CDR2: LNHDA, SQIVND (reference sequence). CDR3 size: 12 residues. Deletions cut 7 bases from V and 10 bases from J, with 13 bases between. In DNA form, the CDR3 reads TGTGCCAGTACAGAGAGGGTTGGAAAACTGTTTTTT. Translated: CASTERVGKLFF.

The rearrangement joins TRBV19 to TRBJ1-1; a weak D match, TRBD1 (5 bases). The CDR3 sequence is 15 residues long. Germline-derived CDR1 and CDR2 are LNHDA and SQIVND (reference sequence). Between the trimmed V and J ends, which lost 7 bases and 1 base, there was a span of 16 bases. CDR3 loop: CASTLVGRENTEAFF. In DNA form, the CDR3 reads TGTGCCAGTACTCTGGTCGGCAGGGAGAACACTGAAGCTTTCTTT.

This clonotype was detected a few times. The chain links TRBV6-2 or TRBV6-3 to TRBJ1-1; tentatively, D is TRBD1 (5 bases). Trimming took 2 bases from V and 0 from J, leaving 16 bases between them. The CDR3 covers 17 residues. Germline values: CDR1 MNHEY, CDR2 SVGEGT. This CDR3 is CASSYIQSGQLNTEAFF. In DNA form, the CDR3 reads TGTGCCAGCAGTTACATACAGTCAGGGCAATTGAACACTGAAGCTTTCTTT.

This chain links TRBV12-3 or TRBV12-4 with TRBJ2-7; the D is unclear. There are 13 residues in the CDR3. Trimming removed 7 bases from V and 2 bases from J, with 12 bases in between. This CDR3 reads CASTPHGAYEQYF. The CDR3 nucleotides read TGTGCCAGCACTCCTCACGGCGCCTACGAGCAGTACTTC.

The V gene is TRBV7-2, the J gene TRBJ2-5; D is perhaps TRBD2 (6 bases). Trimming left V 3 bases short and J 5 bases short, with 13 bases between. Germline V gives CDR1 SGHTA, CDR2 FQGNSA. This CDR3 region has 14 residues. Here the CDR3 DNA reads TGTGCCAGCAGCTTTAACGTAGCGGTGGAGACCCAGTACTTC. It yields the protein CASSFNVAVETQYF.

With respect to this clonotype: One end of the junction varies from germline; a read error may be responsible. The CDR3 DNA is TGTGCCAGCAGATCCGATCTTGGATCCTATAATTCACCCCACCACTTT. Protein sequence: CASRSDLGSYNSPHHF. The rearrangement joins TRBV7-9 to TRBJ1-6, with D hard to call. The germline CDR1 and CDR2 sequences are SEHNR and FQNEAQ (reference sequence). The CDR3 covers 16 residues.

There are a few counts of this clonotype. The chain employs TRBV6-1 and TRBJ2-4, with D possibly being TRBD1 (6 bases). This CDR3 has 17 amino acids. The germline CDR1 and CDR2 sequences are MNHNS and SASEGT. V was clipped by 2 bases and J by 1 base, with 15 bases between them. DNA for the CDR3: TGTGCCAGCAGTGAAAGGTGGCAGGGGTCGGCCAAAAACATTCAGTACTTC. Protein product: CASSERWQGSAKNIQYF.

The table lists this clonotype with a few counts. The chain is built from TRBV28 and TRBJ2-3; TRBD1 might be the D (6 bases). This CDR3 has 14 amino acids. Trimming removed 3 bases from V and 6 bases from J, with 13 bases in between. Germline CDR1 reads MDHEN; CDR2 reads SYDVKM. CDR3 DNA: TGTGCCAGCAGTTTTCTAAGGGGGTCGGATACGCAGTATTTT. Protein sequence: CASSFLRGSDTQYF.

V usage is TRBV7-3 and J usage is TRBJ1-2; the D is unclear. V lost 2 bases and J lost 4, with 11 bases in between. The CDR3 totals 14 residues. Germline CDR1 SGHTA, CDR2 FQGTGA. CDR3 DNA sequence: TGTGCCAGCAGCTTAGAAAGAGGGATCTATGGCTACACCTTC. It encodes CASSLERGIYGYTF.

This clonotype occurred many times. The chain employs TRBV7-2 and TRBJ1-1; D is possibly TRBD1 (6 bases). This CDR3 is 13 amino acids long. CDR1 is SGHTA and CDR2 is FQGNSA in the germline V gene. V was pared by 5 bases and J by 4 bases, with 11 bases between. CDR3 residues: CASSQGTVTEAFF. The CDR3 nucleotides read TGTGCCAGCAGCCAGGGGACGGTCACTGAAGCTTTCTTT.

The CDR3 nucleotides are TGTGCCAGTAGATCGGCGGCGGGTGTTGGGGCTGAGCAGTTCTTC. As protein: CASRSAAGVGAEQFF. The genes are TRBV19 and TRBJ2-1; either TRBD1 or TRBD2 may supply D (5 bases each). The germline V gene has CDR1 LNHDA and CDR2 SQIVND (reference sequence). This CDR3 is built from 15 residues. The germline V and J ends were trimmed by 6 bases and 9 bases, with 21 bases remaining between them.

This clonotype has more than one count but fewer than ten. The chain recombines TRBV11-1 with TRBJ2-3; 7 bases fit TRBD1. Germline assignment: CDR1 SGHAT and CDR2 FQDESV (reference sequence). CDR3 length equals 16 residues. After removal of 5 bases from V and 4 bases from J, the junction contained 12 bases not matched to a gene. CDR3: CASSLRGRGLPDTQYF. As DNA, the CDR3 is TGTGCCAGCAGCCTACGGGGCAGGGGGTTACCAGATACGCAGTATTTT.

The chain carries TRBV11-2 and TRBJ2-7, with 12 positions matching TRBD2. The germline V gene encodes CDR1 SGHAT and CDR2 FQNNGV. This CDR3 is built from 14 residues. The ends lost 3 bases at V and 6 bases at J; junction bases unmatched: 3. CDR3 nucleotides: TGTGCCAGCAGCTTCGGACTAGCGGGGTTCGAGCAGTACTTC. Encoded protein: CASSFGLAGFEQYF.

This chain links TRBV11-3 with TRBJ2-1; TRBD2 agrees at 9 bases. V dropped 3 bases and J dropped 7; count of bases not matched to a gene: 7. CDR3 size: 15 residues. Germline loops: CDR1 SGHNT, CDR2 YENEEA. CDR3 protein: CASSFGVAGENEQFF. The CDR3 bases are TGTGCCAGCAGCTTTGGAGTAGCGGGGGAAAATGAGCAGTTCTTC.

This clonotype was picked up many times. The rearrangement links TRBV7-9 to TRBJ2-5, with TRBD1 matching 8 bases. The CDR3 has 14 residues. CDR1 and CDR2 (germline): SEHNR, FQNEAQ (reference sequence). V trimming: 5 bases; J trimming: 1 base; junction bases outside the gene matches: 3. DNA of the CDR3: TGTGCCAGCAGCCCCAGGGGGCCCCAAGAGACCCAGTACTTC. This gives the protein CASSPRGPQETQYF.

This clonotype was picked up a small number of times. The genes are TRBV4-3 and TRBJ2-1, with D possibly being TRBD1 (8 bases). The germline gives CDR1 LGHNA, CDR2 YSLEER. Trimming stripped 4 bases from V and 8 bases from J, with 24 bases between. This CDR3 has 17 residues. The CDR3, as DNA: TGCGCCAGCAGCCGCGTAGGACAGGGAGGGCCCTCGGATGAGCAGTTCTTC. This sequence encodes CASSRVGQGGPSDEQFF.

The sample holds many counts of this clonotype. This chain uses TRBV7-2 with TRBJ2-1; tentatively, D is TRBD1 (5 bases). CDR1 SGHTA and CDR2 FQGNSA come from the germline V gene. CDR3 length equals 13 residues. V was pared by 3 bases and J by 8 bases, with 11 bases between. CDR3 amino acids: CASSFAGWDEQFF. The DNA of the CDR3 is TGTGCCAGCAGCTTCGCAGGGTGGGATGAGCAGTTCTTC.

This sequence joins TRBV11-3 and TRBJ2-2, with a tentative D call TRBD1 (5 bases). Per germline, CDR1 SGHNT and CDR2 YENEEA. Trimming cost V 5 bases and J 3 bases, with 10 bases left between them. The CDR3 totals 14 residues. CDR3 amino acids: CASSGQGDTGELFF. The CDR3 nucleotides read TGTGCCAGCAGCGGCCAGGGCGACACCGGGGAGCTGTTTTTT.

V is TRBV6-1 and J is TRBJ2-7, with D perhaps TRBD1 or TRBD2 (5 bases each). V lost 8 bases to trimming and J lost 2 bases, with 13 bases between them. The CDR3 consists of 13 residues. Germline V lookup: CDR1 MNHNS, CDR2 SASEGT. The CDR3: CASGPGAPYEQYF. As DNA, the CDR3 is TGTGCCAGCGGTCCCGGGGCTCCCTACGAGCAGTACTTC.

The gene calls are TRBV7-6 and TRBJ2-1; D ambiguous. Trimming removed 5 bases at V and 2 bases at J, with 13 bases between. CDR1 SGHVS and CDR2 FNYEAQ come from the germline V gene. This CDR3 has 15 amino acids. CDR3 loop: CASSPSADPYNEQFF. Written as DNA, the CDR3 is TGTGCCAGCAGCCCATCAGCTGACCCCTACAATGAGCAGTTCTTC.

The genes are TRBV5-4 and TRBJ2-2; D may be TRBD2 (7 bases). The V and J ends lost 2 bases and 4 bases respectively, with 12 bases between them. The length of the CDR3 is 15 residues. Germline V CDR1 and CDR2: SGHNT, YYREEE (reference sequence). As DNA, the CDR3 is TGTGCCAGCAGCTTCAGGGGAGGGGTCACCGGGGAGCTGTTTTTT. This translates into CASSFRGGVTGELFF.

CDR3 in amino acids: CASSPGQGFQPQHF. The CDR3 DNA is TGTGCCAGTAGTCCGGGACAGGGGTTTCAGCCCCAGCATTTT. V is TRBV19 and J is TRBJ1-5; 10 bases line up with TRBD1. Germline V gives CDR1 LNHDA, CDR2 SQIVND (reference sequence). This CDR3 has 14 amino acids. V shed 5 bases, J shed 6 bases, and the junction held 4 bases outside the gene matches. Looking up the rest from reference TRBV19 and TRBJ1-5 gives the full variable domain: DGGITQSPKYLFRKEGQNVTLSCEQNLNHDAMYWYRQDPGQGLRLIYYSQIVNDFQKGDIAEGYSVSREKKESFPLTVTSAQKNPTAFYLCASSPGQGFQPQHFGDGTRLSIL.

This clonotype was observed many times. The chain is built from TRBV4-3 and TRBJ1-1, with unresolved D. Germline CDR1 is LGHNA and CDR2 is YSLEER. V lost 5 bases and J lost 1, with 8 bases in between. CDR3 length: 13 residues. The DNA for the CDR3 is TGCGCCAGCAGCGGGCTTGGGAACACTGAAGCTTTCTTT. Amino acid sequence: CASSGLGNTEAFF.

This clonotype appeared a few times. V gene TRBV12-3 or TRBV12-4 combines with J gene TRBJ2-1, with 14 bases fitting TRBD2. The junction had 9 bases not matched to a gene; V was cut back by 6 bases and J by 8 bases. CDR3 length equals 16 residues. The CDR3 protein is CASRPGTSGRVDEQFF. In DNA form, the CDR3 reads TGTGCCAGCAGACCCGGGACTAGCGGGAGAGTCGATGAGCAGTTCTTC.

The rearrangement links TRBV14 to TRBJ2-5; D gene unclear. The CDR3 length is 13 residues. V lost 0 bases, J lost 4 bases, and 6 bases lay in between. The germline CDR1 and CDR2 sequences are SGHDN and FVKESK. DNA of the CDR3: TGTGCCAGCAGCCAAGATTGGGGAGAGACCCAGTACTTC. This translates into CASSQDWGETQYF. The variable domain in full, with the rest retrieved from reference TRBV14 and TRBJ2-5, is EAGVTQFPSHSVIEKGQTVTLRCDPISGHDNLYWYRRVMGKEIKFLLHFVKESKQDESGMPNNRFLAERTGGTYSTLKVQPAELEDSGVYFCASSQDWGETQYFGPGTRLLVL.

Many counts were recorded for this clonotype. V gene TRBV7-2 combines with J gene TRBJ2-4; D is perhaps TRBD1 (6 bases). The CDR3 has 17 amino acids. The V and J ends lost 1 base and 0 bases respectively, with 13 bases between them. Germline V CDR1 and CDR2: SGHTA, FQGNSA. The CDR3 DNA is TGTGCCAGCAGCTTAGTCCCGGGACAACTAGCCAAAAACATTCAGTACTTC. Translated: CASSLVPGQLAKNIQYF.

This clonotype was seen more than once but under ten times. The J gene is TRBJ1-6, the V gene TRBV7-4; the match to TRBD1 covers 7 bases. The CDR3 is made up of 15 amino acids. With 7 bases clipped from V and 6 bases from J, the junction kept 9 bases outside the gene matches. The germline V gene has CDR1 SGHVT and CDR2 SQSDAQ. As DNA, the CDR3 is TGTGCCAGCACAATTTCAGGGGGGCTTAATTCACCCCTCCACTTT. This translates into CASTISGGLNSPLHF.